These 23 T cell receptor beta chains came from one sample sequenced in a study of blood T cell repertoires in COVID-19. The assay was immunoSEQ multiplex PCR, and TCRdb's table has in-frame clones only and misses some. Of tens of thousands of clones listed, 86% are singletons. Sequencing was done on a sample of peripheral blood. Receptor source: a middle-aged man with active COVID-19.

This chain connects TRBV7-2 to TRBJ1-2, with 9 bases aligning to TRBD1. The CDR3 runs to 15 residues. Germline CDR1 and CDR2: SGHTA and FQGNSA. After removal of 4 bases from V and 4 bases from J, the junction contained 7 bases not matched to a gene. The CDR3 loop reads CASSSNRDRVYGYTF. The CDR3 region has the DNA TGTGCCAGCAGCTCGAACCGGGACAGGGTCTATGGCTACACCTTC. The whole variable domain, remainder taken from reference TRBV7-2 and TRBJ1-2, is GAGVSQSPSNKVTEKGKDVELRCDPISGHTALYWYRQSLGQGLEFLIYFQGNSAPDKSGLPSDRFSAERTGGSVSTLTIQRTQQEDSAVYLCASSSNRDRVYGYTFGSGTRLTVV.

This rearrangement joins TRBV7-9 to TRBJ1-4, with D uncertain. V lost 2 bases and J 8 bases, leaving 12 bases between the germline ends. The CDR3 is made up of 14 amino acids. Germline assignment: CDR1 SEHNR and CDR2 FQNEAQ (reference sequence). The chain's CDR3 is CASSLTRGNEKLFF. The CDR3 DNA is TGTGCCAGCAGCTTAACGCGGGGAAACGAAAAACTGTTTTTT.

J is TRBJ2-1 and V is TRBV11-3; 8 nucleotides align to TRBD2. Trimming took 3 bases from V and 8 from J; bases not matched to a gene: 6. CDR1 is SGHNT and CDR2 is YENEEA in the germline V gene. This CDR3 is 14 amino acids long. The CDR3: CASSFGVAGHEQFF. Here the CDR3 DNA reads TGTGCCAGCAGCTTTGGAGTAGCGGGACATGAGCAGTTCTTC.

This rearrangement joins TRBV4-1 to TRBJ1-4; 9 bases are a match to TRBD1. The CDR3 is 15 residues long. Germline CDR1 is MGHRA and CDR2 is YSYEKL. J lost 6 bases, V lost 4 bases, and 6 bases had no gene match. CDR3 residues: CASSLGDRDDEKLFF. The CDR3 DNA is TGCGCCAGCAGCCTAGGGGACAGGGATGATGAAAAACTGTTTTTT.

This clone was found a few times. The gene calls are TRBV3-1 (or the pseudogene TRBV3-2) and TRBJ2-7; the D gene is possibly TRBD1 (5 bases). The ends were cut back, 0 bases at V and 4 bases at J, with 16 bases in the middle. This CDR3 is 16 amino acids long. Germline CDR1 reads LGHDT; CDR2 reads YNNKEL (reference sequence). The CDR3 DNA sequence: TGTGCCAGCAGCCAAGACCCCAGGGCCGCGGAGTACGAGCAGTACTTC. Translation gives CASSQDPRAAEYEQYF.

The CDR3 protein is CASSPGQGFYGYTF. The CDR3 DNA follows: TGCGCCAGCAGCCCGGGACAGGGCTTCTATGGCTACACCTTC. The chain has TRBV5-1 and TRBJ1-2, with TRBD1 matching over 9 bases. The ends lost 4 bases at V and 4 bases at J; junction bases unmatched: 5. Germline CDR1 reads SGHRS; CDR2 reads YFSETQ. The CDR3 sequence is 14 residues long.

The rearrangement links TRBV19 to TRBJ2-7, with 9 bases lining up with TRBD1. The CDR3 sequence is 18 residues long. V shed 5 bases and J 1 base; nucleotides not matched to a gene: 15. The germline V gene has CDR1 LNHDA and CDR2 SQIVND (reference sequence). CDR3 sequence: CASSHTGTGPPLSYEQYF. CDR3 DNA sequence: TGTGCCAGTAGTCACACCGGGACAGGGCCCCCTCTTTCCTACGAGCAGTACTTC.

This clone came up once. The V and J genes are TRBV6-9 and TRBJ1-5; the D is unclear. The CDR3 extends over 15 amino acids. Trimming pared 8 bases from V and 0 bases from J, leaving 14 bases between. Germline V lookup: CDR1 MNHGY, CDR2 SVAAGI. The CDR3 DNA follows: TGTGCCAGCGATTCAAACCGGAGTAGCAATCAGCCCCAGCATTTT. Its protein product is CASDSNRSSNQPQHF.

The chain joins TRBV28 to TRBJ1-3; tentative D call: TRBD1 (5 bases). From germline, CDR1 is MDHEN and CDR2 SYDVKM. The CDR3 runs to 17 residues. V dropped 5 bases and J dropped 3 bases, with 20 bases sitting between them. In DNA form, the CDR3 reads TGTGCCAGCAGTGCCCCTGCGGGGAGGGGCTTTGGAAACACCATATATTTT. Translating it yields CASSAPAGRGFGNTIYF.

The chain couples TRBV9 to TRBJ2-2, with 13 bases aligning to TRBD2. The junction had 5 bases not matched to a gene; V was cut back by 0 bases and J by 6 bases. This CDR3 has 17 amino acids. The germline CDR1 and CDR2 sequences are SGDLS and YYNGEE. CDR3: CASSVVGLAGLAGELFF. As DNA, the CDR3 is TGTGCCAGCAGCGTAGTGGGACTAGCGGGATTGGCCGGGGAGCTGTTTTTT.

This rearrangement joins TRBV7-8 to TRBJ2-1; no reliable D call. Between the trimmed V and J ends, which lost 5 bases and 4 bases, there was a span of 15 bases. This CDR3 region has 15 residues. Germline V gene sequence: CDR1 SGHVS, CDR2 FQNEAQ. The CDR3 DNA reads TGTGCCAGCAGCCGGTATATAGCCGCGTACAATGAGCAGTTCTTC. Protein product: CASSRYIAAYNEQFF.

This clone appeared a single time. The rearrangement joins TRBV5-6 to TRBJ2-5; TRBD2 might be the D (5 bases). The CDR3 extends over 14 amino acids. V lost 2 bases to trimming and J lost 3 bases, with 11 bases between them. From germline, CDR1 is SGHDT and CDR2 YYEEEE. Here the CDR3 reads CASSFLEGEETQYF. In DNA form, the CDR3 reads TGTGCCAGCAGCTTCTTAGAGGGAGAAGAGACCCAGTACTTC.

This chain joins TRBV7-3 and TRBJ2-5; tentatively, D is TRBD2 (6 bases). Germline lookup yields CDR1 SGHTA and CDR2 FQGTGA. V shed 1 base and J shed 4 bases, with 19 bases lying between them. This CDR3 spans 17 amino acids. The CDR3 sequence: CASSLISTNGGGETQYF. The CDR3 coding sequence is TGTGCCAGCAGCTTAATATCGACTAACGGGGGTGGAGAGACCCAGTACTTC.

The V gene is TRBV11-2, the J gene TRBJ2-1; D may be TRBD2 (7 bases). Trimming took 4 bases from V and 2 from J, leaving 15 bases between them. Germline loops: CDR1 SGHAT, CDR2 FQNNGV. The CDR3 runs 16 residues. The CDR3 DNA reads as TGTGCCAGCAGCTCCCTAGGGGGAGGGCCCTACAATGAGCAGTTCTTC. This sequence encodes CASSSLGGGPYNEQFF.

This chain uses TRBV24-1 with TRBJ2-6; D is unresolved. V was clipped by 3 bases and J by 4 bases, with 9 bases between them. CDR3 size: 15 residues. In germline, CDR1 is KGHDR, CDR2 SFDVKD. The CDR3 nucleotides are TGTGCCACCAGTGATGCGGTCACGGGGGCCAACGTCCTGACTTTC. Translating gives CATSDAVTGANVLTF.

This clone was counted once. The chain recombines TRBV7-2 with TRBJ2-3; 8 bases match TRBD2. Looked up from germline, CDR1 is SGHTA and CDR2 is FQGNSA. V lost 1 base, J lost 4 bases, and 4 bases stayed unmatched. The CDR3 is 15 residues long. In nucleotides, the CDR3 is TGTGCCAGCAGCTTAGTTAGCGGGGCCTCAGATACGCAGTATTTT. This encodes CASSLVSGASDTQYF.

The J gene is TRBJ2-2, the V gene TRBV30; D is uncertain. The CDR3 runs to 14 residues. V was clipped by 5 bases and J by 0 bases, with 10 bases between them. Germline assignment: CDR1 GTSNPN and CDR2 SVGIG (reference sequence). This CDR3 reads CAWDSNSNTGELFF. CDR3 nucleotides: TGTGCCTGGGACTCCAATTCGAACACCGGGGAGCTGTTTTTT.

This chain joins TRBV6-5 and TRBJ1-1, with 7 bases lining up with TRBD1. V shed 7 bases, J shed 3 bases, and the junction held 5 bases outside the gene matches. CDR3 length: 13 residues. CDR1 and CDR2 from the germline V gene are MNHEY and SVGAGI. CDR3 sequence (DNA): TGTGCCAGCACTTTCGACAGGGACACTGAAGCTTTCTTT. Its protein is CASTFDRDTEAFF.

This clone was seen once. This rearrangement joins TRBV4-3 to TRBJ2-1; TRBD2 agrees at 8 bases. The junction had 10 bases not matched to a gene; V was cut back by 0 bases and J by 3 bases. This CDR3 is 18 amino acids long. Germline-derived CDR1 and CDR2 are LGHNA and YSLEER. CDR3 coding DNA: TGCGCCAGCAGCCAAGACCGGGTGAGCGGGAGTGACTACAATGAGCAGTTCTTC. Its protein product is CASSQDRVSGSDYNEQFF.

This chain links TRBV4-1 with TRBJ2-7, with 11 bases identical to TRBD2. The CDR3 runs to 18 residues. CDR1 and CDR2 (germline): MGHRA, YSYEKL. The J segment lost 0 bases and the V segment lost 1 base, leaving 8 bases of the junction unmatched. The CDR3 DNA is TGCGCCAGCAGCCAAGTCGGTCTAGCGGGGGGAAGCTCCTACGAGCAGTACTTC. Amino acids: CASSQVGLAGGSSYEQYF.

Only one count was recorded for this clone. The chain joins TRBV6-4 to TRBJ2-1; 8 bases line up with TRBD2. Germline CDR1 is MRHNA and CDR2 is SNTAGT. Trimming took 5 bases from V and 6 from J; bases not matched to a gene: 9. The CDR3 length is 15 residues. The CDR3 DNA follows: TGTGCCAGCAGTAGGCCGGGGGGGCCGGCCAATGAGCAGTTCTTC. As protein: CASSRPGGPANEQFF.

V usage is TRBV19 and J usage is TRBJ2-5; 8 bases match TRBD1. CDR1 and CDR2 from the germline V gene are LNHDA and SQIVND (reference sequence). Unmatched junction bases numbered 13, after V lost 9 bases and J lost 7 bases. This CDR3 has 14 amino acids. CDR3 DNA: TGTGCCAGCAAGAGATCCGGGACAGGAGGGACCCAGTACTTC. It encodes CASKRSGTGGTQYF.

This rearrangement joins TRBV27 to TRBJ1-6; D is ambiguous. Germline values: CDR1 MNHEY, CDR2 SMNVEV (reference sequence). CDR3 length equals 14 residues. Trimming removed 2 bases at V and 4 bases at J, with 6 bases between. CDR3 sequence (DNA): TGTGCCAGCAGTTTACGCAGTTATAATTCACCCCTCCACTTT. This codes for CASSLRSYNSPLHF.